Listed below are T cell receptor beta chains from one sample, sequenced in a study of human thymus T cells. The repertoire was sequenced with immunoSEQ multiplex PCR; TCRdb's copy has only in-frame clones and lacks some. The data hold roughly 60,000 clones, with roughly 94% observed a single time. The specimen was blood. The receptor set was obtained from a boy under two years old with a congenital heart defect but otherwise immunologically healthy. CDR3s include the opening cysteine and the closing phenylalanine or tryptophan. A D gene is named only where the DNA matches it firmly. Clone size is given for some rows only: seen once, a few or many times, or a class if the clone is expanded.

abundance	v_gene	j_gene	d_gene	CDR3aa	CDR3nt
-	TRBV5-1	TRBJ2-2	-	CASSLGQLNTGELFF	TGCGCCAGCAGCTTGGGACAGTTGAACACCGGGGAGCTGTTTTTT
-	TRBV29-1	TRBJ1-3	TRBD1	CSVRTGSGNTIYF	TGCAGCGTCCGGACAGGCTCTGGAAACACCATATATTTT
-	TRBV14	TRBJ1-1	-	CASSQPLGRENTEAFF	TGTGCCAGCAGCCAGCCTCTTGGGAGGGAGAACACTGAAGCTTTCTTT
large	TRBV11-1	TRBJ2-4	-	CASSLLVGGAQYF	TGTGCCAGCAGCTTACTCGTCGGAGGTGCTCAGTACTTC
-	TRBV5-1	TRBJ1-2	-	CASSLGAGTSNYGYTF	TGCGCCAGCAGCTTGGGCGCAGGTACCTCTAACTATGGCTACACCTTC
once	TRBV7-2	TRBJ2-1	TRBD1	CASSLATGGNEQFF	TGTGCCAGCAGCTTAGCGACAGGGGGCAATGAGCAGTTCTTC
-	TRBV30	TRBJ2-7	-	CAWEDPDRSYEQYF	TGTGCCTGGGAAGACCCTGACCGGTCCTACGAGCAGTACTTC
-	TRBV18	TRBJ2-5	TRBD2	CASSPVAGAETQYF	TGTGCCAGCTCACCAGTAGCGGGAGCAGAGACCCAGTACTTC
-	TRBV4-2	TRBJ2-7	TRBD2	CASSLGTREYYEQYF	TGTGCCAGCAGCCTGGGGACTAGAGAGTACTACGAGCAGTACTTC
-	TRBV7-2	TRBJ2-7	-	CASSLLGGLLSYEQYF	TGTGCCAGCAGCCTCTTAGGTGGACTCCTCTCCTACGAGCAGTACTTC
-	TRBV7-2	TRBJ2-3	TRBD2	CASSLGRGITDTQYF	TGTGCCAGCAGCTTAGGGCGGGGGATCACAGATACGCAGTATTTT
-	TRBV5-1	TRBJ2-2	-	CASSLEGAGELFF	TGCGCCAGCAGCTTGGAAGGGGCCGGGGAGCTGTTTTTT
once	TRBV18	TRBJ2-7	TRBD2	CASSQIGLAGVINEQYF	TGTGCCAGCTCACAAATAGGGCTAGCGGGAGTTATCAACGAGCAGTACTTC
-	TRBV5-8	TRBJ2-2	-	CASSLSGAISTGELFF	TGTGCCAGCAGCTTGTCAGGGGCGATTTCAACCGGGGAGCTGTTTTTT
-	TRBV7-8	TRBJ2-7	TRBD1	CASSLSETGGAYEQYF	TGTGCCAGCAGCTTATCGGAGACAGGGGGCGCCTACGAGCAGTACTTC
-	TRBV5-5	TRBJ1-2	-	CASSLRTEYGYTF	TGTGCCAGCAGCCTCCGGACCGAATATGGCTACACCTTC
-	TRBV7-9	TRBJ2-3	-	CASSFGAPRVGDTQYF	TGTGCCAGCAGCTTTGGGGCTCCGCGGGTTGGAGATACGCAGTATTTT